This TCR beta chain appears in the sequencing data of a study of cytomegalovirus exposure and HLA in healthy donors. PCR involved 60 Vbeta and 13 Jbeta primers. TCRdb keeps only in-frame clones here, not all; method: immunoSEQ multiplex PCR. The sample lists around 140,000 clones; approximately 70% were seen once. Points from the study as a whole: Researchers reported in a later analysis that a missense DCLRE1C variant was tied to TCR beta V- and J-gene trimming. Most TCR sequences were uncommon, yet certain public TCRs appeared in many donors. With further analysis later on, most CMV-associated TCR beta chains appeared HLA-restricted.

To note about this clone: The antigen is undetermined.

V lost 4 bases and J lost 0, with 11 bases in between. The CDR3 has 15 residues. The germline gives CDR1 SGHRS, CDR2 YFSETQ. The chain recombines TRBV5-1 with TRBJ2-1; D is perhaps TRBD2 (6 bases). What was sequenced was PBMCs. This TCR was sampled from a woman aged 55-69 years in good health and CMV-seronegative. CDR3 DNA sequence: TGCGCCAGCAGCCCGGGACTGAGCTCCTACAATGAGCAGTTCTTC. Encoded protein: CASSPGLSSYNEQFF.